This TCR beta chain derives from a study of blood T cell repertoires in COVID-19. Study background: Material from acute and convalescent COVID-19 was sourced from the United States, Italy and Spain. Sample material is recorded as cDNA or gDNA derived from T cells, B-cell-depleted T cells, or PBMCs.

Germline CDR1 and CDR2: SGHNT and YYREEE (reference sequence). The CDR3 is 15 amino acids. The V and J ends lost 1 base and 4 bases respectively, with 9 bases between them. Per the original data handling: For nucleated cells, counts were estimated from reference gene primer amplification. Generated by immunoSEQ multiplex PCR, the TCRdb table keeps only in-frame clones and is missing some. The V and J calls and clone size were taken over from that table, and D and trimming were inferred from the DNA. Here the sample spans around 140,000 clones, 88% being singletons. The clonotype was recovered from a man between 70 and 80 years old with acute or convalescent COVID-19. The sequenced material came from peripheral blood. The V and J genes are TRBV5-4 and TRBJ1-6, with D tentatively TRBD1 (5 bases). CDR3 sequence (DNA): TGTGCCAGCAGCTTGAGGGGCCGATATAATTCACCCCTCCACTTT. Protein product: CASSLRGRYNSPLHF.